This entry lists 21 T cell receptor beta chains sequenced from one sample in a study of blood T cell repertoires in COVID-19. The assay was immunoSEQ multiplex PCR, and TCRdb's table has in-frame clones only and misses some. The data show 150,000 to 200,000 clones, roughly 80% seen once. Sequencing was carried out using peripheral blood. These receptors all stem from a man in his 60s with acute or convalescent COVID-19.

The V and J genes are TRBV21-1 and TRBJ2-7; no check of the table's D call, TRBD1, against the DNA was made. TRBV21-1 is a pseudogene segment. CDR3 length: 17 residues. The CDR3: CASSIGLGGDRVHEQYF. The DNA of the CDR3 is TGTGCCAGCAGCATCGGGCTGGGAGGGGACAGGGTACACGAGCAGTACTTC.

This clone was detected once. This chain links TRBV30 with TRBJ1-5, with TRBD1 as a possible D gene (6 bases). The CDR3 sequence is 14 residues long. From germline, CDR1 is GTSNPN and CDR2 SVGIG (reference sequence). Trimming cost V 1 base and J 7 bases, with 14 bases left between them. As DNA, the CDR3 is TGTGCCTGGAGTGGTTCGGCAGGGGCGCAGCCCCAGCATTTT. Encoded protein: CAWSGSAGAQPQHF. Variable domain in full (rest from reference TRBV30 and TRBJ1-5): SQTIHQWPATLVQPVGSPLSLECTVEGTSNPNLYWYRQAAGRGLQLLFYSVGIGQISSEVPQNLSASRPQDRQFILSSKKLLLSDSGFYLCAWSGSAGAQPQHFGDGTRLSIL.

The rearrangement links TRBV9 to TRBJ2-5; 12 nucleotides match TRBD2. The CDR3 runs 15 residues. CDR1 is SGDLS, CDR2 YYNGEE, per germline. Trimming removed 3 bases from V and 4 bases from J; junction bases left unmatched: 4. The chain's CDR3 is CASSETSGGVETQYF. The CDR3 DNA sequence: TGTGCCAGCAGCGAGACTAGCGGGGGTGTAGAGACCCAGTACTTC. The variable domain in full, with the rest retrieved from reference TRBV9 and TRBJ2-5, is DSGVTQTPKHLITATGQRVTLRCSPRSGDLSVYWYQQSLDQGLQFLIQYYNGEERAKGNILERFSAQQFPDLHSELNLSSLELGDSALYFCASSETSGGVETQYFGPGTRLLVL.

CDR3 sequence (DNA): TGTGCCAGCAGCCAAGATAAGACTAGCGGGGGCCATACCTACGAGCAGTACTTC. Translation gives CASSQDKTSGGHTYEQYF. J is TRBJ2-7 and V is TRBV3-1 (or the pseudogene TRBV3-2), with 12 bases that match TRBD2. The germline gives CDR1 LGHDT, CDR2 YNNKEL (reference sequence). The CDR3 has 18 amino acids. V trimming: 0 bases; J trimming: 2 bases; junction bases outside the gene matches: 8.

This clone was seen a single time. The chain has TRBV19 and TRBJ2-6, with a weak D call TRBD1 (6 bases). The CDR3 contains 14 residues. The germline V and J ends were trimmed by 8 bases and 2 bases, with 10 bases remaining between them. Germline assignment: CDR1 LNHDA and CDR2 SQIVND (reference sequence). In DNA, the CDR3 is TGTGCCAGTGCAACAGGGCCTGGGGCCAACGTCCTGACTTTC. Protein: CASATGPGANVLTF.

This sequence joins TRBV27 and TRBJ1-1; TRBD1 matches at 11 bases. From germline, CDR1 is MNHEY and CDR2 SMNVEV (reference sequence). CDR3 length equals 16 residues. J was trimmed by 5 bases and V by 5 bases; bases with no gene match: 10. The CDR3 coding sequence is TGTGCCAGCAGTCCCGGACAGGGGGCGCCGGGGACTGAAGCTTTCTTT. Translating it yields CASSPGQGAPGTEAFF.

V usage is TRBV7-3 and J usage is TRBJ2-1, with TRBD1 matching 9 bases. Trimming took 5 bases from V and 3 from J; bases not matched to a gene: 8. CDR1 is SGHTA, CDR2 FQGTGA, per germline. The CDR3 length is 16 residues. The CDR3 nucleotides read TGTGCCAGCAGCGGCCCCGGACAGGGGTTCTACAATGAGCAGTTCTTC. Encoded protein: CASSGPGQGFYNEQFF.

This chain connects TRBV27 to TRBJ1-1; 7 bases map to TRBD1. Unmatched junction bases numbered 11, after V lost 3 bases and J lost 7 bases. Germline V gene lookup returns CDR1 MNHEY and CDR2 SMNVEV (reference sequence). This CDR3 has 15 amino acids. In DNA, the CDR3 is TGTGCCAGCAGTTTTCAGCTGACAGGGTTGAGTGAAGCTTTCTTT. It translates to CASSFQLTGLSEAFF.

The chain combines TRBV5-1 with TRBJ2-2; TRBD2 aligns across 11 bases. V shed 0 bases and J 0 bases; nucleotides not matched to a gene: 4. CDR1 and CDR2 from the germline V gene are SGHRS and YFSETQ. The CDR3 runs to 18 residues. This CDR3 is CASSLAGLAAPNTGELFF. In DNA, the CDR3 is TGCGCCAGCAGCTTGGCGGGACTAGCGGCCCCGAACACCGGGGAGCTGTTTTTT. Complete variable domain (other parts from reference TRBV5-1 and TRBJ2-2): KAGVTQTPRYLIKTRGQQVTLSCSPISGHRSVSWYQQTPGQGLQFLFEYFSETQRNKGNFPGRFSGRQFSNSRSEMNVSTLELGDSALYLCASSLAGLAAPNTGELFFGEGSRLTVL.

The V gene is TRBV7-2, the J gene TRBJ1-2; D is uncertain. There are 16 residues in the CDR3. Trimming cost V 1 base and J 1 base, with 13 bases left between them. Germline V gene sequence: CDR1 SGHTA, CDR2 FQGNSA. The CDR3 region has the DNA TGTGCCAGCAGCTTAGTGGCGGCAGCTATTAACTATGGCTACACCTTC. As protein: CASSLVAAAINYGYTF.

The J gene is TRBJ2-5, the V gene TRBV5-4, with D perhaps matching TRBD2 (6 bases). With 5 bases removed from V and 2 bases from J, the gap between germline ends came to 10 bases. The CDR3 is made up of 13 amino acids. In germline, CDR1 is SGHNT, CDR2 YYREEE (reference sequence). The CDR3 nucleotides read TGTGCCAGCAGTTGGACTATGCAAGAGACCCAGTACTTC. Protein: CASSWTMQETQYF.

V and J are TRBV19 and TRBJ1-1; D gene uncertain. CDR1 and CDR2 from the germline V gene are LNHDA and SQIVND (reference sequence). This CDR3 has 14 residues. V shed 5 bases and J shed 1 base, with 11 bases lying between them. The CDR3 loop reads CASSRVDWNTEAFF. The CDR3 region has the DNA TGTGCCAGTAGTCGCGTTGACTGGAACACTGAAGCTTTCTTT.

The DNA of the CDR3 is TGTGCCAGCAGTTACTCGGTCAGGGCCTATGGCTACACCTTC. This codes for CASSYSVRAYGYTF. The chain joins TRBV6-5 to TRBJ1-2, with D perhaps TRBD1 (5 bases). CDR3 size: 14 residues. The V end lost 0 bases, the J end lost 4 bases, and 9 bases lay between the germline ends. CDR1 and CDR2 (germline): MNHEY, SVGAGI.

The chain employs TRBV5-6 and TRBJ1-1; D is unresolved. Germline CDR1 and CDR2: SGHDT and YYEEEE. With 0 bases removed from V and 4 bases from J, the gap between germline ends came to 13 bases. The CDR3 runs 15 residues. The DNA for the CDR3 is TGTGCCAGCAGCTTGGCCCCGGGTGGCAGCACTGAAGCTTTCTTT. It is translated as CASSLAPGGSTEAFF.

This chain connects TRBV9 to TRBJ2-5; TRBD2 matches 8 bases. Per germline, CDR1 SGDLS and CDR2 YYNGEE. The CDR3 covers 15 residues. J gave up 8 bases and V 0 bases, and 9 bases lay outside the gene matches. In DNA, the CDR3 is TGTGCCAGCAGCGTAGATGTCGGGGGGGCTGAAACCCAGTACTTC. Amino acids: CASSVDVGGAETQYF.

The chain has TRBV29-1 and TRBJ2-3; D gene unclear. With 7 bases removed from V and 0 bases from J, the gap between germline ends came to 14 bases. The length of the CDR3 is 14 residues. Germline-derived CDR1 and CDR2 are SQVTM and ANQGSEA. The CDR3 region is CSGMTSTSTDTQYF. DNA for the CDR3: TGCAGCGGAATGACATCTACTAGCACAGATACGCAGTATTTT.

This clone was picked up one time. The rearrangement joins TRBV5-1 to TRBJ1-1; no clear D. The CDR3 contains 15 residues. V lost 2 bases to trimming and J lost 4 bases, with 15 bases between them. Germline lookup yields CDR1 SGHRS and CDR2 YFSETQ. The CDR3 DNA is TGCGCCAGCAGCTTCGGGGAGGAGGCGGGCACTGAAGCTTTCTTT. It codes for CASSFGEEAGTEAFF.

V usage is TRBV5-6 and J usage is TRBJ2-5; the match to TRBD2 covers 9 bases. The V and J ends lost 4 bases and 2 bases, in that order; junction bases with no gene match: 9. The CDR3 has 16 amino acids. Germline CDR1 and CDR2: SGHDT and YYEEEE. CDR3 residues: CASSVLVAGEQETQYF. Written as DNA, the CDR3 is TGTGCCAGCAGCGTCCTCGTAGCGGGGGAACAAGAGACCCAGTACTTC.

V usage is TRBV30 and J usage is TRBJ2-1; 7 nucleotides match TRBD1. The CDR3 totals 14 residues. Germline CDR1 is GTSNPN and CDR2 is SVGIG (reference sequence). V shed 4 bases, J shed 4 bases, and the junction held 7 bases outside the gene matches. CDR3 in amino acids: CAWTGQERYNEQFF. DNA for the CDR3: TGTGCCTGGACCGGACAGGAGCGTTACAATGAGCAGTTCTTC.

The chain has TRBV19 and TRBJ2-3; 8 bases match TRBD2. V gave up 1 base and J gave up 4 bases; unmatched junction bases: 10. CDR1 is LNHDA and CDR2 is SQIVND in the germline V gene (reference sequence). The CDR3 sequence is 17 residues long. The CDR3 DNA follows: TGTGCCAGTAGTATAGTGTCAAGCGGGGGCCTCCCAGATACGCAGTATTTT. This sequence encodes CASSIVSSGGLPDTQYF.

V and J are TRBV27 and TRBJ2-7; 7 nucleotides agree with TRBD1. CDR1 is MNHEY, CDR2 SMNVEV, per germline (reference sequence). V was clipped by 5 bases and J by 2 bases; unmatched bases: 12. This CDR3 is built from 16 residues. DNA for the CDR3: TGTGCCAGCAGTCCCTCTACAGGGGCGGTCCCCTACGAGCAGTACTTC. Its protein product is CASSPSTGAVPYEQYF.